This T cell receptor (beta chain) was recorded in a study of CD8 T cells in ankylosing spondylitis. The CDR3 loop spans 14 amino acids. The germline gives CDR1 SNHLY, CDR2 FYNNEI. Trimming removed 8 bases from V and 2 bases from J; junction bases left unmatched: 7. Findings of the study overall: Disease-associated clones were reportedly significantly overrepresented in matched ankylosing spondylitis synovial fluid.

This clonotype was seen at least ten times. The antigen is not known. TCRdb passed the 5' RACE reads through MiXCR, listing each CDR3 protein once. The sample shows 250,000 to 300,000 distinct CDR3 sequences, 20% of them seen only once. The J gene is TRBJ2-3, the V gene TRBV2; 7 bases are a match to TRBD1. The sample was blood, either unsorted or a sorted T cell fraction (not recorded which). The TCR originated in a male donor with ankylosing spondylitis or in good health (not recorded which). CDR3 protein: CASSEQGPTDTQYF. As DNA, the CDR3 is TGTGCCAGCTCCGAACAGGGGCCCACAGATACGCAGTATTTT. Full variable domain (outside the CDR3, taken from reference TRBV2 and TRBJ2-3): EPEVTQTPSHQVTQMGQEVILRCVPISNHLYFYWYRQILGQKVEFLVSFYNNEISEKSEIFDDQFSVERPDGSNFTLKIRSTKLEDSAMYFCASSEQGPTDTQYFGPGTRLTVL.